The 17 T cell receptor beta chains below were found in one sample sequenced in a study of shared clonotypes between healthy human individuals. Some clones are missing from TCRdb's copy, which holds only in-frame ones; the method was immunoSEQ multiplex PCR. This sample yields around 1.5 million clones, of which around 98% are seen a single time; approximately 0.44% belongs to the top ten. The sequenced material came from naive CD4+ T cells sorted from blood. Regarding subset: CD45RA+ positively selected. The source is a man aged 25 to 40 in good health.

V is TRBV7-2 and J is TRBJ2-7; 14 bases match TRBD2. The CDR3 runs 14 residues. The germline CDR1 and CDR2 sequences are SGHTA and FQGNSA. The trim removed 3 bases at V and 6 bases at J, leaving 1 base unmatched. The CDR3 bases are TGTGCCAGCAGCTTCGGGACTAGCGGGAGCGAGCAGTACTTC. It encodes CASSFGTSGSEQYF.

In the case of this clone: Other DNA sequences in this specimen translate into the identical CDR3. J is TRBJ2-1 and V is TRBV18; D remains unclear. The CDR3 runs 15 residues. Germline lookup yields CDR1 KGHSH and CDR2 LQKENI. V lost 2 bases and J lost 0, with 8 bases in between. The CDR3 here is CASSPSSDSYNEQFF. CDR3 bases: TGTGCCAGCTCACCAAGTTCTGACTCCTACAATGAGCAGTTCTTC.

The CDR3 DNA follows: TGTGCCAGCAGCCAAGATTTCGGGAGACACGGGGAGCTGTTTTTT. Encoded protein: CASSQDFGRHGELFF. V is TRBV14 and J is TRBJ2-2; TRBD2 is a possible D gene (6 bases). V lost 0 bases and J 7 bases, leaving 12 bases between the germline ends. This CDR3 spans 15 amino acids. CDR1 and CDR2 (germline): SGHDN, FVKESK.

V and J are TRBV13 and TRBJ2-7; 15 bases fit TRBD2. Germline CDR1 PRHDT, CDR2 FYEKMQ (reference sequence). Trimming removed 5 bases from V and 4 bases from J; junction bases left unmatched: 9. The CDR3 extends over 17 amino acids. The CDR3 nucleotides read TGTGCCAGCAGCCGGGAGGGACTAGCGGGAGGAGGGTACGAGCAGTACTTC. Amino acid sequence: CASSREGLAGGGYEQYF.

The chain recombines TRBV7-9 with TRBJ2-7; 9 nucleotides align to TRBD1. Germline V gene sequence: CDR1 SEHNR, CDR2 FQNEAQ (reference sequence). The CDR3 sequence is 14 residues long. The ends lost 5 bases at V and 2 bases at J; junction bases unmatched: 4. The CDR3: CASSARQGAYEQYF. The CDR3 DNA follows: TGTGCCAGCAGCGCACGACAGGGGGCCTACGAGCAGTACTTC.

V usage is TRBV5-1 and J usage is TRBJ1-2; 11 positions match TRBD1. This CDR3 comprises 14 residues. V gave up 0 bases and J gave up 11 bases; unmatched junction bases: 6. The germline V gene has CDR1 SGHRS and CDR2 YFSETQ. Here the CDR3 reads CASSLGGTGGRYTF. The CDR3 nucleotides read TGCGCCAGCAGCTTGGGAGGGACAGGGGGAAGGTACACCTTC. Together with reference TRBV5-1 and TRBJ1-2, the CDR3 gives the full variable domain: KAGVTQTPRYLIKTRGQQVTLSCSPISGHRSVSWYQQTPGQGLQFLFEYFSETQRNKGNFPGRFSGRQFSNSRSEMNVSTLELGDSALYLCASSLGGTGGRYTFGSGTRLTVV.

V and J are TRBV9 and TRBJ2-2; 9 bases match TRBD1. Germline V CDR1 and CDR2: SGDLS, YYNGEE. The ends lost 1 base at V and 7 bases at J; junction bases unmatched: 8. CDR3 length: 16 amino acids. In DNA, the CDR3 is TGTGCCAGCAGCGTATCCGGGACAGGGTACAACGGGGAGCTGTTTTTT. Protein product: CASSVSGTGYNGELFF.

The V and J genes are TRBV25-1 and TRBJ2-2; 13 bases fit TRBD2. Germline trimming cut 2 bases from V and 7 bases from J; bases unmatched to any gene: 7. There are 17 residues in the CDR3. Germline V gene sequence: CDR1 MGHDK, CDR2 SYGVNS. CDR3: CASSEPGLAGRGGELFF. The CDR3 DNA is TGTGCCAGCAGTGAACCGGGACTAGCGGGACGGGGCGGGGAGCTGTTTTTT.

This chain connects TRBV5-4 to TRBJ1-4; no clear D. Trimming pared 0 bases from V and 5 bases from J, leaving 5 bases between. The CDR3 has 13 amino acids. The germline CDR1 and CDR2 sequences are SGHNT and YYREEE (reference sequence). In DNA form, the CDR3 reads TGTGCCAGCAGCTTGGTTGGGAATGAAAAACTGTTTTTT. This encodes CASSLVGNEKLFF.

The genes are TRBV28 and TRBJ2-7, with D possibly matching TRBD1 (6 bases). This CDR3 comprises 12 residues. Germline assignment: CDR1 MDHEN and CDR2 SYDVKM. Trimming pared 8 bases from V and 5 bases from J, leaving 13 bases between. In DNA, the CDR3 is TGTGCCAGCCACTCTAGGGGGAACGAGCAGTACTTC. Amino acid sequence: CASHSRGNEQYF.

The chain combines TRBV4-2 with TRBJ1-3; 8 bases line up with TRBD1. Germline CDR1 LGHNA, CDR2 YNFKEQ. The CDR3 consists of 17 residues. V gave up 4 bases and J gave up 1 base; unmatched junction bases: 9. The CDR3 DNA reads TGTGCCAGCAGCCGGACCGGGACAGGCTCGTCTGGAAACACCATATATTTT. This sequence encodes CASSRTGTGSSGNTIYF.

Comment on this clone: Compared with germline, one end of the junction differs, possibly owing to a read error. The chain links TRBV7-7 to TRBJ2-1; no reliable D call. Per germline, CDR1 SSHAT and CDR2 FNYEAQ (reference sequence). The CDR3 runs 13 residues. The CDR3 sequence: CASSPSPGNEQFF. CDR3 coding DNA: TGTGCTAGCAGCCCCAGCCCCGGCAATGAGCAGTTCTTC.

The V call is TRBV7-2, the J call TRBJ2-7; 12 nucleotides agree with TRBD2. After removal of 5 bases from V and 4 bases from J, the junction contained 12 bases not matched to a gene. Germline loops: CDR1 SGHTA, CDR2 FQGNSA. This CDR3 contains 17 residues. CDR3 protein: CASSALTSGRRLYEQYF. In nucleotides, the CDR3 is TGTGCCAGCAGCGCCCTGACTAGCGGGAGAAGACTATACGAGCAGTACTTC.

V usage is TRBV14 and J usage is TRBJ1-2; TRBD1 matches 7 bases. Per germline, CDR1 SGHDN and CDR2 FVKESK. With V trimmed by 1 base and J by 5 bases, 7 bases remained unmatched. This CDR3 has 15 amino acids. This CDR3 is CASSQAGTAIYGYTF. The CDR3, as DNA: TGTGCCAGCAGCCAAGCCGGGACAGCGATATATGGCTACACCTTC.

The gene calls are TRBV11-1 and TRBJ2-3; D not resolved. The CDR3 runs 13 residues. Germline V gene sequence: CDR1 SGHAT, CDR2 FQDESV (reference sequence). V lost 3 bases, J lost 2 bases, and 6 bases lay in between. DNA for the CDR3: TGTGCCAGCAGCTTTGATCTCACAGATACGCAGTATTTT. It encodes CASSFDLTDTQYF.

This rearrangement joins TRBV9 to TRBJ2-2, with TRBD2 matching 10 bases. The CDR3 loop spans 15 amino acids. Germline-derived CDR1 and CDR2 are SGDLS and YYNGEE. The V gene end was trimmed by 4 bases and the J gene end by 6 bases; junction bases not matched to a gene: 6. For the CDR3, the DNA is TGTGCCAGCAGCCCGAGCGGGAGGGCCGCCGGGGAGCTGTTTTTT. It yields the protein CASSPSGRAAGELFF.

The rearrangement joins TRBV19 to TRBJ1-2, with 8 positions matching TRBD1. V lost 10 bases to trimming and J lost 8 bases; unmatched junction nucleotides: 12. This CDR3 contains 13 residues. CDR1 and CDR2 (germline): LNHDA, SQIVND (reference sequence). DNA for the CDR3: TGTGCCATAAGCAGGGGGCCTAATTCGGGCTACACCTTC. This codes for CAISRGPNSGYTF.